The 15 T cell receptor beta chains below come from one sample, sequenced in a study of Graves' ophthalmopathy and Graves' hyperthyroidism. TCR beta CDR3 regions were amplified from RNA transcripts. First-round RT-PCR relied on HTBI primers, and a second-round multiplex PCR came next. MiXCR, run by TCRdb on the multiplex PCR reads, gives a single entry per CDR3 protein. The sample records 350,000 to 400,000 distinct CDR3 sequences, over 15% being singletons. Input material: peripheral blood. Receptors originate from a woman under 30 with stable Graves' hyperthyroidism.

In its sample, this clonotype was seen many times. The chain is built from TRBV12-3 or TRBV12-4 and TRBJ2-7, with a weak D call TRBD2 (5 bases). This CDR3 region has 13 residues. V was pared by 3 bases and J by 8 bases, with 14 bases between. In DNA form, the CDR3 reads TGTGCCAGCAGTTTGGAGGAGTCGACCAAGCAGTACTTC. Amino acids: CASSLEESTKQYF.

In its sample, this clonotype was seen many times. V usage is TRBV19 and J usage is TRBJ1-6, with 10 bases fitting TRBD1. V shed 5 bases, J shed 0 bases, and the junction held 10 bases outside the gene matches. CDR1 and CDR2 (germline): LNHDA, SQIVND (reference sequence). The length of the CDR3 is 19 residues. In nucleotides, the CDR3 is TGTGCCAGTAGTTCCGACAGGGGGCTGTCGAGCTCCTATAATTCACCCCTCCACTTT. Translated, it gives CASSSDRGLSSSYNSPLHF.

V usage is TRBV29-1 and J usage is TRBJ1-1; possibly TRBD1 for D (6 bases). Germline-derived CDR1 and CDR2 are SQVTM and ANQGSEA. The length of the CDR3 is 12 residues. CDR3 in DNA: TGCAACGTGGGACGGGGGCTCGCTGAAGCTTTCTTT. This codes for CNVGRGLAEAFF.

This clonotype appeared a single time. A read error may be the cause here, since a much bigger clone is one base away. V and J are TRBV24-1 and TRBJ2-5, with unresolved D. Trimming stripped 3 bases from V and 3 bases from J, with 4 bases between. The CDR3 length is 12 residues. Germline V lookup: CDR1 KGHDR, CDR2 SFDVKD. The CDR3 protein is CATSDEKETQYF. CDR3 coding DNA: TGTGCCACCAGTGATGAAAAAGAGACCCAGTACTTC.

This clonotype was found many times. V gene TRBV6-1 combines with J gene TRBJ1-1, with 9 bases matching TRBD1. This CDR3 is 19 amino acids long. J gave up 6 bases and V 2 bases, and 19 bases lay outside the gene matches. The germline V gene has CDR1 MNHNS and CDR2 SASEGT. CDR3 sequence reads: CASSEFVLGFDRGSSEAFF. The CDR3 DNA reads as TGTGCCAGCAGTGAATTTGTGTTGGGGTTTGACAGGGGGAGTTCTGAAGCTTTCTTT.

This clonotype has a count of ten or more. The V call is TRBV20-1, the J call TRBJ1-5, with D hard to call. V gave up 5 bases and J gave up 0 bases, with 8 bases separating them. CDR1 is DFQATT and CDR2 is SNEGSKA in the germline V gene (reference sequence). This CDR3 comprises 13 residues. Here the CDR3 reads CSAGLNSNQPQHF. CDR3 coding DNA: TGCAGTGCTGGCCTAAATAGCAATCAGCCCCAGCATTTT.

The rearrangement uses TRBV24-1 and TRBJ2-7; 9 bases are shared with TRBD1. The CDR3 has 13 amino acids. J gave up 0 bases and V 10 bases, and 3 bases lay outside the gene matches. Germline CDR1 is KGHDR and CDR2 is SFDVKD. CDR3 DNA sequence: TGTGCCACTGGACAGGGGCGCTCCTACGAGCAGTACTTC. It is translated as CATGQGRSYEQYF.

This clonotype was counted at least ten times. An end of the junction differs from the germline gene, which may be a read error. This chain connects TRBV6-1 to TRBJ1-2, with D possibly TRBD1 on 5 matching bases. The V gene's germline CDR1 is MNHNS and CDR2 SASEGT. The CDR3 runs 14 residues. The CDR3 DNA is TGTGCCAGCAGAGAAGGGGTACCGGACTATGGCTACACCTTC. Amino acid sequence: CASREGVPDYGYTF.

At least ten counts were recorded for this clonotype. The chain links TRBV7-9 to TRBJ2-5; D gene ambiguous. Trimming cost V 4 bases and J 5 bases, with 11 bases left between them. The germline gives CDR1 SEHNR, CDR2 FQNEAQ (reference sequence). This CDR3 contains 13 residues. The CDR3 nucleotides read TGTGCCAGCAGCTCCCAGGATAGGGAGACCCAGTACTTC. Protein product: CASSSQDRETQYF.

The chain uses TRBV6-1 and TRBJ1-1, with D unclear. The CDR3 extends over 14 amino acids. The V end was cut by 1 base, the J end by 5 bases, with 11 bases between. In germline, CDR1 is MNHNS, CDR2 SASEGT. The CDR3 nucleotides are TGTGCCAGCAGTGAAGGCGGGTATCGGACTGAAGCTTTCTTT. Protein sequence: CASSEGGYRTEAFF.

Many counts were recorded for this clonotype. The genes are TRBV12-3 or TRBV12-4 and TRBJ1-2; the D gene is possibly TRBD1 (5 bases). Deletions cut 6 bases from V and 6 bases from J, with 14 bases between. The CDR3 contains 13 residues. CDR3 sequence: CASRTRDGDGYTF. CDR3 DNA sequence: TGTGCCAGCAGGACCCGGGACGGGGATGGCTACACCTTC.

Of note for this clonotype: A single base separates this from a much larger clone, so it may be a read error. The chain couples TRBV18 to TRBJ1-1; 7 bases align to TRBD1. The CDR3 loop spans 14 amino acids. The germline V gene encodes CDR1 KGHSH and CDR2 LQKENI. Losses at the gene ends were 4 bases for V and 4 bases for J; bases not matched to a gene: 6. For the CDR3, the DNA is TGTGCCAGCTCACTTGGACAGGAGATCACTGAAGCTTTCTTT. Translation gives CASSLGQEITEAFF. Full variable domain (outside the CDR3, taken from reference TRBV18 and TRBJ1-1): NAGVMQNPRHLVRRRGQEARLRCSPMKGHSHVYWYRQLPEEGLKFMVYLQKENIIDESGMPKERFSAEFPKEGPSILRIQQVVRGDSAAYFCASSLGQEITEAFFGQGTRLTVV.

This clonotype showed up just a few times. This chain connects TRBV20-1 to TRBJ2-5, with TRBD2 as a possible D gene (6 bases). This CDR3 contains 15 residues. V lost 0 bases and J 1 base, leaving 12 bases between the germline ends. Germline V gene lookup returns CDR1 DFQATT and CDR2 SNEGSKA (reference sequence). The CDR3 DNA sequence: TGCAGTGCTAGAGATACTAGCAAGGGCCAAGAGACCCAGTACTTC. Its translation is CSARDTSKGQETQYF.

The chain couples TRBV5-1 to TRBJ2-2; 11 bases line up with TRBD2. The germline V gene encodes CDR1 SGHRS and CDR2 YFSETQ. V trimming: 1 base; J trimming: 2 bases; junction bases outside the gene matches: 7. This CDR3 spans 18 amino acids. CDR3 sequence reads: CASSLPPLAGGNTGELFF. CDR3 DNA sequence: TGCGCCAGCAGCTTGCCCCCTCTAGCGGGAGGAAACACCGGGGAGCTGTTTTTT. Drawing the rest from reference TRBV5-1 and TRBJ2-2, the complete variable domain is KAGVTQTPRYLIKTRGQQVTLSCSPISGHRSVSWYQQTPGQGLQFLFEYFSETQRNKGNFPGRFSGRQFSNSRSEMNVSTLELGDSALYLCASSLPPLAGGNTGELFFGEGSRLTVL.

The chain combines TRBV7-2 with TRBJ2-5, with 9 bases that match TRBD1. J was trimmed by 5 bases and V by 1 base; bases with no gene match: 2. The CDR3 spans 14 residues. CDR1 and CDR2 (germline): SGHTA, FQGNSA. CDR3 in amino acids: CASSLGGQGETQYF. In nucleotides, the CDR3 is TGTGCCAGCAGCTTAGGGGGACAGGGTGAGACCCAGTACTTC.